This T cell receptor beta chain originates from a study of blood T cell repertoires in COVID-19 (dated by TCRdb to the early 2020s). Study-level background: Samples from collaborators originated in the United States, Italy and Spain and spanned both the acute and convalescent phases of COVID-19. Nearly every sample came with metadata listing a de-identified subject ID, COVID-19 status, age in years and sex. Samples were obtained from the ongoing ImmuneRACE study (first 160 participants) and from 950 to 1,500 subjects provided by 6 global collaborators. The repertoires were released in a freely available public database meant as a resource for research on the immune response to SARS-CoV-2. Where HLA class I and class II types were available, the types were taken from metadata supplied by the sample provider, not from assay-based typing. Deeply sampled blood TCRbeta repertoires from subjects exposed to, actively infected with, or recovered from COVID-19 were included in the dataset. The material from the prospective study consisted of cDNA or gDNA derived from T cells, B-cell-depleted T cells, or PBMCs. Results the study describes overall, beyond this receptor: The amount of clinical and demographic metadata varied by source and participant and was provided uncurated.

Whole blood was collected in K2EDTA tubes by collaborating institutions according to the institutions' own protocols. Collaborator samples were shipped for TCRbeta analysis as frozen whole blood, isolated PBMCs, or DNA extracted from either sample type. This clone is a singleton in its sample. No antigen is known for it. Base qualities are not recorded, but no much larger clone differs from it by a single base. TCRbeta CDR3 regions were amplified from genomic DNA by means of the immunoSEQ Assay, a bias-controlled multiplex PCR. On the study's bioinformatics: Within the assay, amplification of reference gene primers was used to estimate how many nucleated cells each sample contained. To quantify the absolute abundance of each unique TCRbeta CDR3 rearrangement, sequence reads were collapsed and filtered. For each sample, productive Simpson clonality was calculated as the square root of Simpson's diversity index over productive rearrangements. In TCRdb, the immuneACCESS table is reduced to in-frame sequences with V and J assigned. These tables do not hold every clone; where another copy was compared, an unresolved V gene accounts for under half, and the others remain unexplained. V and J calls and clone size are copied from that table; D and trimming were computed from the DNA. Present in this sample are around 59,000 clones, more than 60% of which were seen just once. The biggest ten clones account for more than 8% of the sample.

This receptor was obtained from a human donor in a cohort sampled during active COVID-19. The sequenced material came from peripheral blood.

The bases read TGTGCCAGCAGCTTAGACAGGAACTCCTACGAGCAGTACTTC. This is translated as CASSLDRNSYEQYF. The sequence joins TRBV11-2 to TRBJ2-7, with no confidently assigned D gene. The V end loses 0 bases and the J end loses 0 bases, and a stretch of 6 bases separates them. Counted from cysteine to phenylalanine, this CDR3 has 14 amino acids. The entry retains the CDR3 DNA only, 42 bases that are in frame from base 1. Per the germline V gene, SGHAT is the CDR1 and FQNNGV is the CDR2. The full variable domain, with segments outside the CDR3 supplied by the reference TRBV11-2 and TRBJ2-7 proteins, appears as EAGVAQSPRYKIIEKRQSVAFWCNPISGHATLYWYQQILGQGPKLLIQFQNNGVVDDSQLPKDRFSAERLKGVDSTLKIQPAKLEDSAVYLCASSLDRNSYEQYFGPGTRLTVT.